This T cell receptor (beta chain) was obtained from a study of cytomegalovirus exposure and HLA in healthy donors. For the study at large: A previous analysis identified approximately 110 million unique TCR beta sequences derived from some 170 million T cells.

With respect to this clone: Its antigen remains unidentified.

The CDR3 has 15 residues. Losses at the gene ends were 4 bases for V and 2 bases for J; bases not matched to a gene: 7. Germline V gene lookup returns CDR1 KGHSH and CDR2 LQKENI. Study results and limitations: Most TCR beta V segments were productive about 87% or about 30% of the time in an earlier analysis. Many donors shared some public TCRs, even though most TCR sequences were rare. An ancestry cluster, one associated with Asian ancestry, reportedly showed fewer N-insertions than the approximately 700-donor mean in a later analysis.

Primers for the PCR totalled 60 Vbeta and 13 Jbeta. The repertoire was sequenced with immunoSEQ multiplex PCR; TCRdb's copy has only in-frame clones and lacks some. This specimen shows over 65,000 clones; the ten leading clones hold roughly 4.8%. The specimen sequenced was PBMCs. The sequence was obtained from a man aged 25 to 40 in good health and CMV-seronegative. This chain uses TRBV18 with TRBJ2-5, with 7 positions matching TRBD1. This CDR3 reads CASSRHRDRQETQYF. CDR3 nucleotide sequence: TGTGCCAGCTCACGGCACCGGGACAGACAAGAGACCCAGTACTTC.